A selection of T cell receptor beta chains follows, all from one sample in a study of T-cell reconstitution after alpha-beta-depleted transplantation in children. In TCRdb, the PCR reads were re-called with MiXCR into one record per CDR3 protein. The sample lists about 500,000 distinct CDR3 sequences, roughly 33% occurring once. Material: PBMCs from the stem cell graft donor, obtained from the stem cell graft. The receptors shown here come from a human donor who donated a stem cell graft to a child with aplastic anemia. CDR3s include the opening cysteine and the closing phenylalanine or tryptophan. A D gene is named only where the DNA matches it firmly. Clone size is stated in some rows and not others, as once, few, many or a class when expanded.

j_gene,v_gene,abundance,d_gene,CDR3nt,CDR3aa
TRBJ2-5,TRBV28,-,TRBD1,TGTGCCAGCAGCCGCGGGACAGGAGAGTACCAAGAGACCCAGTACTTC,CASSRGTGEYQETQYF
TRBJ2-5,TRBV29-1,-,-,TGCAGCGTTGGCCTATTAGCCCAAGAGACCCAGTACTTC,CSVGLLAQETQYF
TRBJ2-5,TRBV11-2,-,-,TGTGCCAGCAGCCAGGGGCGCCAAGAGACCCAGTACTTC,CASSQGRQETQYF
TRBJ2-3,TRBV30,-,-,TGTGCCTGGAGAACGACAGGTAGCACAGATACGCAGTATTTT,CAWRTTGSTDTQYF
TRBJ1-5,TRBV19,-,TRBD1,TGTGCCAGTACCACAGGGGGAAGCAATCAGCCCCACCATTTT,CASTTGGSNQPHHF
TRBJ2-6,TRBV30,-,-,TGTGCCTGGAGTACGGGATCTGGGGCCAACGGCCTGACTTTC,CAWSTGSGANGLTF
TRBJ1-4,TRBV5-1,-,-,TGCGCCAGCAGCTCGATGACTGGTAGTAATGAAAAACTGTTTTTT,CASSSMTGSNEKLFF
TRBJ2-2,TRBV27,few,-,TGTGCCAGCAGTATCTCCCCCAGGGGGGGCGGGGAGCTGTTTTTT,CASSISPRGGGELFF
TRBJ2-5,TRBV11-2,-,-,TGTGCCAGCAGCTTAGTAGTAGGGGGACGAGAGACCCAGTACTTC,CASSLVVGGRETQYF
TRBJ1-1,TRBV10-3,-,-,TGTGCCATCAGTGCAGGGGTGGGCACTGAAGCTTTCTTT,CAISAGVGTEAFF
TRBJ1-5,TRBV20-1,-,-,TGCAGTGCTCAAGACGGGACAATCAATCAGCCCCAGCATTTT,CSAQDGTINQPQHF
TRBJ1-1,TRBV5-1,-,TRBD1,TGCGCCAGCAGCTTGGTGGGACAGCGGAACACTGAAGCTTTCTTT,CASSLVGQRNTEAFF
TRBJ1-3,TRBV24-1,few,-,TGTGCCACCAGCCCGGATGGAAACACCATATATTTT,CATSPDGNTIYF
TRBJ1-2,TRBV18,-,-,TGTGCCAGCTCACCACCGGGAGGGTATTATGGCTACACCTTC,CASSPPGGYYGYTF
TRBJ2-1,TRBV12-3/TRBV12-4,few,TRBD2,TGTGCCAGCACCGCGGGGGACTATTACTTGGGCAATGAGCAGTTCTTC,CASTAGDYYLGNEQFF
TRBJ1-1,TRBV25-1,-,TRBD1,TGTGCCAGCATCCCTACCGGACAGGGGGCGCGGGCTTTCTTT,CASIPTGQGARAFF
TRBJ2-3,TRBV30,few,TRBD1,TGTGCCTGGAGTGTCCTACAGGGGGTAGATACGCAGTATTTT,CAWSVLQGVDTQYF
TRBJ2-1,TRBV11-2,-,TRBD1,TGTGCCAGCAGCTCCGGCGGGACAGGGAACAATGAGCAGTTCTTC,CASSSGGTGNNEQFF
TRBJ2-3,TRBV6-2/TRBV6-3,many,-,TGTGCCAGCAGTTACTCGGAAACAGATACGCAGTATTTT,CASSYSETDTQYF
TRBJ1-6,TRBV12-3/TRBV12-4,-,TRBD1,TGTGCCAGCAGTCTCAGACAGGGGTCAAGTTCACCCCTCCACTTT,CASSLRQGSSSPLHF